The present TCR beta chain was sequenced within a study of blood T cell repertoires in COVID-19. The V and J ends lost 2 bases and 1 base respectively, with 8 bases between them. CDR1 and CDR2 from the germline V gene are SEHNR and FQNEAQ (reference sequence). The length of the CDR3 is 14 residues. Residents of approximately 25 US areas, aged about 18 to 89 years, made up the participants. Sequencing was performed with immunoSEQ multiplex PCR; in TCRdb, only in-frame clones are kept and a portion is missing. The table lists roughly 160,000 clones, approximately 84% of them singletons. The rearrangement joins TRBV7-9 to TRBJ1-1, with D hard to call. Sequenced input: PBMCs or T cells enriched from blood (not recorded which). The sequence derives from a middle-aged woman with acute COVID-19. CDR3 nucleotides: TGTGCCAGCAGCTTATTGCCAGGGAACACTGAAGCTTTCTTT. Translation gives CASSLLPGNTEAFF.